The clone carrying this T cell receptor beta chain occurred once. The source of the sample is a study of blood T cell repertoires in COVID-19. The CDR3 is made up of 16 amino acids. Germline assignment: CDR1 SGDLS and CDR2 YYNGEE. V lost 0 bases and J 2 bases, leaving 14 bases between the germline ends. Authors' data handling: Nucleated cell counts were estimated from reference gene primer amplification. The method was immunoSEQ multiplex PCR; TCRdb's version includes in-frame clones alone and lacks a portion of them. V and J calls and clone size are copied from that table; D and trimming were computed from the DNA. The sample holds under 150,000 clones, approximately 88% seen once.

Material: PBMCs or T cells enriched from blood (not recorded which). The chain links TRBV9 to TRBJ2-5, with D possibly TRBD1 on 7 matching bases. The receptor was isolated from a woman aged 25 to 39 with acute COVID-19. The CDR3 DNA reads as TGTGCCAGCAGCGTAGACCCAGGGGGAGGTCAAGAGACCCAGTACTTC. This sequence encodes CASSVDPGGGQETQYF.